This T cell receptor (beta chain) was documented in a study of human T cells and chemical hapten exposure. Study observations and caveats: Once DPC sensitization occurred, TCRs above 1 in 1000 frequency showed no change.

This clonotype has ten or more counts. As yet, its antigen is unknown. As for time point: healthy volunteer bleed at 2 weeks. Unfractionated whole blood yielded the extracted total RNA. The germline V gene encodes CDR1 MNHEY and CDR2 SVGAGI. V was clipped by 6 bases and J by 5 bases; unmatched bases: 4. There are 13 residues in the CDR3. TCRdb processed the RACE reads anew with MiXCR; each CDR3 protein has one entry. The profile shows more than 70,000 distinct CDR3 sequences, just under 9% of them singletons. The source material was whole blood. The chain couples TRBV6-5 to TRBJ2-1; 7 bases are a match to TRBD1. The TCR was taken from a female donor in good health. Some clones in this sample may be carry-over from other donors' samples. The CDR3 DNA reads TGTGCCAGCAGGAGACAGGGAAACAATGAGCAGTTCTTC. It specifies CASRRQGNNEQFF.